This T cell receptor (beta chain) came from a study of T cells after yellow fever vaccination. Study overall: Libraries from low-cell-number fractions were prepared with the SMART-Seq v4 Ultra Low Input RNA kit. Study-wide results and caveats: From the bulk population, abundant clonotypes could contaminate and appear within FACS-sorted repertoires. The secondary response showed a weaker magnitude and a faster peak, day 5 versus 15.

This clonotype was seen only a few times. Antigen: not known. Template switching with 5'RACE generated the TCR cDNA and added a universal primer site and UMIs. TCRdb analysed the 5' RACE reads with MiXCR anew, one entry per CDR3 protein. The profile covers some 350,000 distinct CDR3 sequences, with 3% to 4.5% appearing a single time and 20% to 30% taken by the ten largest. V gave up 0 bases and J gave up 0 bases, with 7 bases separating them. CDR3 size: 15 residues. The germline V gene encodes CDR1 SGHRS and CDR2 YFSETQ. The sequencing here drew on PBMCs, taken 5 days after the yellow fever booster vaccination. The J gene is TRBJ1-3, the V gene TRBV5-1; D is uncertain. The sequence derives from a man younger than 35 who received the YFV17D yellow fever vaccine. CDR3 residues: CASSLEGISGNTIYF. CDR3 bases: TGCGCCAGCAGCTTGGAAGGGATCTCTGGAAACACCATATATTTT.